Reported below is one T cell receptor beta chain. This sample was taken from a study of long-term antiretroviral therapy in people with HIV. The authors ran the immunoSEQ assay, v3.0, at survey level. TCRdb's table, derived via immunoSEQ multiplex PCR, lists solely in-frame clones and lacks some. Of 33,000 or so clones listed, approximately 80% are singletons. The receptor comes from a man younger than 35 with HIV. This specimen consisted of unsorted PBMCs, obtained 0.3 years after starting antiretroviral therapy.

The CDR3 is CASSFRGGTDGYTF. The DNA for the CDR3 is TGTGCCAGCAGCTTTCGCGGAGGGACCGATGGCTACACCTTC. The V and J genes are TRBV5-4 and TRBJ1-2; a possible D gene is TRBD1 (5 bases). The germline CDR1 and CDR2 sequences are SGHNT and YYREEE (reference sequence). V lost 2 bases and J 6 bases, leaving 14 bases between the germline ends. This CDR3 is built from 14 residues.